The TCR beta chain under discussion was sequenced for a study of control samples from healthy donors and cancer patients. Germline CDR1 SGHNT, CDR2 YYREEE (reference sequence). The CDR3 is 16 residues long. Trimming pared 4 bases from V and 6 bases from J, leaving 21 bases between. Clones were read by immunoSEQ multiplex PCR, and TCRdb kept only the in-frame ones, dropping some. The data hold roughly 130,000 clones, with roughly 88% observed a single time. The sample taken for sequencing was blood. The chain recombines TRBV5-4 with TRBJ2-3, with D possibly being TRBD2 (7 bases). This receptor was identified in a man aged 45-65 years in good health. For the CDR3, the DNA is TGTGCCAGCAGCGAGGGGGGGGTTAGCTCGTTCGATACGCAGTATTTT. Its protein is CASSEGGVSSFDTQYF. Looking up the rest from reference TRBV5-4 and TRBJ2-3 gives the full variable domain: ETGVTQSPTHLIKTRGQQVTLRCSSQSGHNTVSWYQQALGQGPQFIFQYYREEENGRGNFPPRFSGLQFPNYSSELNVNALELDDSALYLCASSEGGVSSFDTQYFGPGTRLTVL.